One and the same sample provided the 28 T cell receptor beta chains below, sequenced in a study of T-cell memory formation after mild COVID-19 (dated by TCRdb to 2020 to 2023). The library relied on 5' RACE. Sequencer: Illumina NovaSeq 6000. In-frame beta chains were kept once TCRdb had trimmed the public reads at Q25 with fastp and called clones with MiXCR. Each entry merges the rows of one CDR3 protein and shows their most common DNA and genes. This sample lists about 270,000 distinct CDR3 sequences; over 15% were detected once. Approximately 20% of the sample rests with the top ten. Sequenced: PBMCs or a T cell subset sorted from them (not recorded which). These receptors all stem from a man aged 18 to 29 who had mild COVID-19 (a few samples of this study predate the infection). The sample titles of this study are shuffled in the database, so cell type and time point are left out; the donor was told from shared clones.

This clonotype occurred a few times. This sequence joins TRBV18 and TRBJ2-1; 9 positions match TRBD1. Germline CDR1 KGHSH, CDR2 LQKENI. This CDR3 contains 14 residues. J gave up 8 bases and V 3 bases, and 5 bases lay outside the gene matches. The CDR3 region is CASSPSGQGDEQFF. Written as DNA, the CDR3 is TGTGCCAGCTCACCCTCGGGACAGGGCGATGAGCAGTTCTTC. The variable domain in full, completed from reference TRBV18 and TRBJ2-1, reads NAGVMQNPRHLVRRRGQEARLRCSPMKGHSHVYWYRQLPEEGLKFMVYLQKENIIDESGMPKERFSAEFPKEGPSILRIQQVVRGDSAAYFCASSPSGQGDEQFFGPGTRLTVL.

The chain couples TRBV9 to TRBJ1-1; the match to TRBD1 covers 8 bases. Germline CDR1 and CDR2: SGDLS and YYNGEE. There are 15 residues in the CDR3. The ends lost 2 bases at V and 4 bases at J; junction bases unmatched: 7. The CDR3 nucleotides read TGTGCCAGCAGCGTTACGGACAGGGCGAGCACTGAAGCTTTCTTT. This translates into CASSVTDRASTEAFF. Filled out from reference TRBV9 and TRBJ1-1, the complete variable domain reads DSGVTQTPKHLITATGQRVTLRCSPRSGDLSVYWYQQSLDQGLQFLIQYYNGEERAKGNILERFSAQQFPDLHSELNLSSLELGDSALYFCASSVTDRASTEAFFGQGTRLTVV.

CDR3 sequence: CASSLAGPYNEQFF. The CDR3 DNA sequence: TGTGCCAGCAGTTTAGCGGGGCCGTACAATGAGCAGTTCTTC. The chain is built from TRBV27 and TRBJ2-1; perhaps TRBD2 as D (6 bases). V was shortened by 2 bases and J by 4 bases, with 9 bases between the two germline ends. Germline assignment: CDR1 MNHEY and CDR2 SMNVEV (reference sequence). The CDR3 totals 14 residues.

This clonotype showed up just a few times. The chain links TRBV28 to TRBJ1-5; D may be TRBD1 (5 bases). Germline V lookup: CDR1 MDHEN, CDR2 SYDVKM. CDR3 size: 14 residues. Trimming removed 7 bases at V and 6 bases at J, with 16 bases between. The CDR3 sequence is CASIELGGTQPQHF. The CDR3 nucleotides are TGTGCCAGCATCGAATTGGGGGGGACTCAGCCCCAGCATTTT. The full variable domain, rest sourced from reference TRBV28 and TRBJ1-5, is DVKVTQSSRYLVKRTGEKVFLECVQDMDHENMFWYRQDPGLGLRLIYFSYDVKMKEKGDIPEGYSVSREKKERFSLILESASTNQTSMYLCASIELGGTQPQHFGDGTRLSIL.

The chain recombines TRBV20-1 with TRBJ1-5, with D perhaps matching TRBD1 (5 bases). From germline, CDR1 is DFQATT and CDR2 SNEGSKA (reference sequence). The V gene lost 0 bases and the J gene lost 1 base, with 10 bases spanning the gap. CDR3 length: 15 residues. The CDR3, as DNA: TGCAGTGCTAGAGATCAGGGCGCGAGCAATCAGCCCCAGCATTTT. This encodes CSARDQGASNQPQHF.

This clonotype has just one count. J is TRBJ1-1 and V is TRBV7-9; no clear D. Germline V gives CDR1 SEHNR, CDR2 FQNEAQ (reference sequence). There are 13 residues in the CDR3. V was shortened by 3 bases and J by 8 bases, with 13 bases between the two germline ends. For the CDR3, the DNA is TGTGCCAGCAGCTTGGAAGCTCAGGCCGAAGCTTTCTTT. Protein product: CASSLEAQAEAFF.

The chain employs TRBV7-3 and TRBJ2-5, with TRBD1 as a possible D gene (6 bases). The CDR3 has 13 amino acids. The V gene's germline CDR1 is SGHTA and CDR2 FQGTGA. Trimming pared 4 bases from V and 9 bases from J, leaving 15 bases between. CDR3 nucleotide sequence: TGTGCCAGCAGCTCCGACGGCCCAGGGGCCCAGTACTTC. Amino acid sequence: CASSSDGPGAQYF.

This clonotype has more than one count but fewer than ten. V is TRBV10-3 and J is TRBJ2-5, with a tentative D call TRBD1 (5 bases). V lost 3 bases, J lost 2 bases, and 13 bases lay in between. The V gene's germline CDR1 is ENHRY and CDR2 SYGVKD. The CDR3 covers 15 residues. The CDR3 DNA follows: TGTGCCATCAGTGACCCCGACAGCTTTCAAGAGACCCAGTACTTC. As protein: CAISDPDSFQETQYF.

This clonotype was observed a handful of times. CDR3 bases: TGTGCCAGCAGCCTCGGCAGGGGGCTTGACACAGATACGCAGTATTTT. The encoded protein is CASSLGRGLDTDTQYF. The chain has TRBV5-6 and TRBJ2-3; TRBD1 agrees at 8 bases. Germline V lookup: CDR1 SGHDT, CDR2 YYEEEE. The CDR3 runs to 16 residues. The V segment lost 4 bases and the J segment 2 bases; nucleotides outside the gene matches: 9.

Only a few counts were recorded for this clonotype. The chain carries TRBV4-1 and TRBJ2-2; 11 nucleotides agree with TRBD2. The CDR3 sequence is 16 residues long. V shed 4 bases, J shed 4 bases, and the junction held 5 bases outside the gene matches. Germline V gene lookup returns CDR1 MGHRA and CDR2 YSYEKL. The CDR3 protein is CASSPKTSGITGELFF. CDR3 sequence (DNA): TGCGCCAGCAGCCCGAAGACTAGCGGGATCACCGGGGAGCTGTTTTTT.

This clonotype occurred once. The chain combines TRBV19 with TRBJ2-1, with 7 bases fitting TRBD1. The germline V gene encodes CDR1 LNHDA and CDR2 SQIVND (reference sequence). There are 17 residues in the CDR3. The junction had 13 bases not matched to a gene; V was cut back by 6 bases and J by 2 bases. This chain's CDR3 is CASRVAHRGSPYNEQFF. CDR3 coding DNA: TGTGCCAGTAGAGTTGCTCACAGGGGCAGTCCCTACAATGAGCAGTTCTTC.

In its sample, this clonotype was seen a few times. The V call is TRBV4-3, the J call TRBJ1-2; 7 positions agree with TRBD1. V gave up 0 bases and J gave up 1 base; unmatched junction bases: 11. Germline values: CDR1 LGHNA, CDR2 YSLEER. The CDR3 spans 18 residues. CDR3 sequence (DNA): TGCGCCAGCAGCCAAGATACTATTGGGACAGATCTTAACTATGGCTACACCTTC. This sequence encodes CASSQDTIGTDLNYGYTF.

This clonotype has just a few counts. The chain is built from TRBV7-2 and TRBJ1-6; the match to TRBD1 covers 8 bases. The germline gives CDR1 SGHTA, CDR2 FQGNSA. Unmatched junction bases numbered 4, after V lost 7 bases and J lost 8 bases. This CDR3 is built from 13 residues. CDR3 residues: CASNRGSDSPLHF. The CDR3 DNA reads as TGTGCCAGCAACAGGGGGAGTGATTCACCCCTCCACTTT.

In its sample, this clonotype was seen a few times. This sequence joins TRBV14 and TRBJ1-2; D unresolved. Between the trimmed V and J ends, which lost 0 bases and 3 bases, there was a span of 14 bases. The CDR3 is made up of 16 amino acids. The V gene's germline CDR1 is SGHDN and CDR2 FVKESK. The CDR3 loop is CASSQDSTVKDYGYTF. The CDR3, as DNA: TGTGCCAGCAGCCAAGATAGTACAGTGAAGGACTATGGCTACACCTTC.

Here the CDR3 reads CASKDPRLSYNEQFF. CDR3 nucleotide sequence: TGTGCCAGCAAAGACCCGCGGCTCTCCTACAATGAGCAGTTCTTC. This chain connects TRBV12-3 or TRBV12-4 to TRBJ2-1; D call uncertain. Deletions cut 7 bases from V and 0 bases from J, with 13 bases between. This CDR3 has 15 residues.

The chain carries TRBV7-8 and TRBJ1-4; D perhaps matches TRBD1 (6 bases). The germline V gene has CDR1 SGHVS and CDR2 FQNEAQ. The CDR3 is 17 amino acids. V was pared by 5 bases and J by 2 bases, with 18 bases between. The CDR3 region has the DNA TGTGCCAGCAGCCACGCCAGGGGATTTTCCACTAATGAAAAACTGTTTTTT. It encodes CASSHARGFSTNEKLFF.

This clonotype was found a few times. V gene TRBV6-2 or TRBV6-3 combines with J gene TRBJ2-4; D is possibly TRBD1 (5 bases). This CDR3 contains 14 residues. V dropped 2 bases and J dropped 6 bases, with 11 bases sitting between them. Germline assignment: CDR1 MNHEY and CDR2 SVGEGT. This CDR3 is CASSYPGIPNIQYF. The CDR3 DNA is TGTGCCAGCAGTTACCCAGGGATCCCAAACATTCAGTACTTC.

The gene calls are TRBV7-3 and TRBJ1-1, with a tentative D call TRBD1 (6 bases). V was cut by 6 bases and J by 4 bases, with 12 bases left in between. From germline, CDR1 is SGHTA and CDR2 FQGTGA. This CDR3 comprises 13 residues. CDR3 amino acids: CASSLAGVTEAFF. The DNA for the CDR3 is TGTGCCAGCAGTTTAGCAGGGGTCACTGAAGCTTTCTTT.

The chain combines TRBV4-2 with TRBJ2-2; unclear D gene. Germline loops: CDR1 LGHNA, CDR2 YNFKEQ. The CDR3 is 14 residues long. Between the trimmed V and J ends, which lost 1 base and 6 bases, there was a span of 9 bases. The CDR3 loop is CASSQGLGSGELFF. CDR3 DNA: TGTGCCAGCAGCCAAGGCCTCGGGTCCGGGGAGCTGTTTTTT.

This chain links TRBV20-1 with TRBJ2-5; 11 nucleotides agree with TRBD1. Germline CDR1 reads DFQATT; CDR2 reads SNEGSKA (reference sequence). Losses at the gene ends were 5 bases for V and 5 bases for J; bases not matched to a gene: 7. The CDR3 has 14 amino acids. The CDR3 spells CSAPRDRGMETQYF. In DNA form, the CDR3 reads TGCAGTGCTCCCCGGGACAGGGGGATGGAGACCCAGTACTTC.

This clonotype was detected only a few times. The genes are TRBV15 and TRBJ2-1; TRBD2 matches 13 bases. The germline V gene has CDR1 LNHNV and CDR2 YYDKDF (reference sequence). This CDR3 comprises 17 residues. V dropped 3 bases and J dropped 7; count of bases not matched to a gene: 9. CDR3 amino acids: CATSSPTSGGAGNEQFF. For the CDR3, the DNA is TGTGCCACCAGCAGTCCTACTAGCGGGGGGGCTGGAAATGAGCAGTTCTTC.

This clonotype was counted only a few times. The chain carries TRBV7-8 and TRBJ2-7, with 7 bases lining up with TRBD1. Trimming removed 5 bases from V and 6 bases from J; junction bases left unmatched: 7. Germline values: CDR1 SGHVS, CDR2 FQNEAQ. The CDR3 is made up of 13 amino acids. The CDR3 is CASSHRGRVEQYV. The CDR3 DNA reads TGTGCCAGCAGCCACAGGGGAAGGGTCGAGCAGTACGTC.

The chain uses TRBV4-3 and TRBJ2-1, with D possibly matching TRBD2 (6 bases). V lost 0 bases and J 6 bases, leaving 12 bases between the germline ends. The germline CDR1 and CDR2 sequences are LGHNA and YSLEER. CDR3 size: 15 residues. The CDR3 is CASSQDAWGGNEQFF. The CDR3 DNA follows: TGCGCCAGCAGCCAAGACGCCTGGGGAGGCAATGAGCAGTTCTTC.

Relative to its sample, this clonotype is medium-sized. This chain connects TRBV4-1 to TRBJ2-5, with 7 bases matching TRBD2. V shed 4 bases, J shed 3 bases, and the junction held 11 bases outside the gene matches. This CDR3 is 16 amino acids long. Germline V gene data show CDR1 as MGHRA and CDR2 as YSYEKL. This CDR3 is CASSPSPGGKKETQYF. CDR3 DNA sequence: TGCGCCAGCAGCCCCTCCCCGGGAGGAAAAAAAGAGACCCAGTACTTC.

CDR3 DNA: TGCGCCAGCAGCTTGGCCGCTCGGTCTACCATATATTTT. It codes for CASSLAARSTIYF. The chain has TRBV5-1 and TRBJ1-3; no definite D call. This CDR3 is built from 13 residues. The germline V and J ends were trimmed by 0 bases and 10 bases, with 11 bases remaining between them. Germline CDR1 is SGHRS and CDR2 is YFSETQ.

V and J are TRBV7-2 and TRBJ2-1; unclear D gene. V was pared by 5 bases and J by 4 bases, with 12 bases between. The CDR3 has 14 amino acids. CDR1 is SGHTA, CDR2 FQGNSA, per germline. In DNA form, the CDR3 reads TGTGCCAGCAGCGGTGTGGGTCCATACAATGAGCAGTTCTTC. Residues: CASSGVGPYNEQFF.

This clonotype appeared a few times. This chain joins TRBV5-1 and TRBJ2-1; no reliable D call. Trimming removed 3 bases from V and 1 base from J, with 14 bases in between. CDR1 SGHRS and CDR2 YFSETQ come from the germline V gene. CDR3 size: 16 residues. The CDR3 nucleotides read TGCGCCAGCAGCTCCCAGGCGGCAGGATCCTACAATGAGCAGTTCTTC. This gives the protein CASSSQAAGSYNEQFF.

This clonotype was counted a few times. The chain is built from TRBV9 and TRBJ2-5, with 8 positions matching TRBD2. Germline CDR1 is SGDLS and CDR2 is YYNGEE. With V trimmed by 3 bases and J by 1 base, 5 bases remained unmatched. The length of the CDR3 is 15 residues. The CDR3 DNA reads as TGTGCCAGCAGCGGGAAAGCGGGGGCCCAAGAGACCCAGTACTTC. Protein product: CASSGKAGAQETQYF. The whole variable domain, filled in from reference TRBV9 and TRBJ2-5, reads DSGVTQTPKHLITATGQRVTLRCSPRSGDLSVYWYQQSLDQGLQFLIQYYNGEERAKGNILERFSAQQFPDLHSELNLSSLELGDSALYFCASSGKAGAQETQYFGPGTRLLVL.